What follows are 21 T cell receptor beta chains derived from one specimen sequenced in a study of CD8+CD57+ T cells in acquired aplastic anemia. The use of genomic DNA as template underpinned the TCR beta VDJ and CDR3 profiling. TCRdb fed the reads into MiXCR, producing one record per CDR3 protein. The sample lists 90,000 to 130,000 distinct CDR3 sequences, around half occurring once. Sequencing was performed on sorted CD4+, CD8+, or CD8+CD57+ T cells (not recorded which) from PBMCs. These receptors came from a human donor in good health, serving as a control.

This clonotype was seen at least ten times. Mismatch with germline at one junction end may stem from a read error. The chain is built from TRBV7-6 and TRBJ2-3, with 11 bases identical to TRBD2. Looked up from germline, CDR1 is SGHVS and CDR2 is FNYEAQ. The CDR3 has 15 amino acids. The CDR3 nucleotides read TGTGCCAGCAGTTTAGCGGGGGGGCCTACAGATACGCAGTATTTT. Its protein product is CASSLAGGPTDTQYF.

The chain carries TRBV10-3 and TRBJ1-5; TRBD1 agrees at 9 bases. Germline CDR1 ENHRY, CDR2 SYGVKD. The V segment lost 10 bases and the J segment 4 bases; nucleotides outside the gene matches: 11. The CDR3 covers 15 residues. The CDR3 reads CASRLTGGQNQPQHF. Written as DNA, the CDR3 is TGTGCCAGCAGATTAACAGGGGGCCAAAATCAGCCCCAGCATTTT.

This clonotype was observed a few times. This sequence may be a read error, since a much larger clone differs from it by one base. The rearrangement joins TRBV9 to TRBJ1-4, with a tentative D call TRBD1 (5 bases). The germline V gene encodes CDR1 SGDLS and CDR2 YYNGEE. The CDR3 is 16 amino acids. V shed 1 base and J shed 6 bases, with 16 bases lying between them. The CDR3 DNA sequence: TGTGCCAGCAGCGTAACCCAGGGTTCGGGTGATGAAAAACTGTTTTTT. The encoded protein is CASSVTQGSGDEKLFF.

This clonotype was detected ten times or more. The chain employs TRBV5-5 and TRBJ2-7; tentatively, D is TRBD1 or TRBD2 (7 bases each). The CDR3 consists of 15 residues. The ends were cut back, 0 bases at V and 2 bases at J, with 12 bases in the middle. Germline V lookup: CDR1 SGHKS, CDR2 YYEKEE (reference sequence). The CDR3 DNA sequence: TGTGCCAGCAGCTTGGCCAGGGGGGGTCCCTACGAGCAGTACTTC. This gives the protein CASSLARGGPYEQYF.

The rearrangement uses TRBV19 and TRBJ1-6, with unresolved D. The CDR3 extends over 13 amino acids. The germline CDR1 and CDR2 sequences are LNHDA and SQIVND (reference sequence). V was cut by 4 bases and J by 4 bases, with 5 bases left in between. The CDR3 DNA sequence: TGTGCCAGTAGTAGCGCATATAATTCACCCCTCCACTTT. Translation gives CASSSAYNSPLHF.

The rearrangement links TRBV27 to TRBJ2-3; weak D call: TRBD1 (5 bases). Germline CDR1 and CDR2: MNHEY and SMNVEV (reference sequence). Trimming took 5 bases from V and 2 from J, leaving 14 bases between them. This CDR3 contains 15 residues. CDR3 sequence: CASSRGQADTDTQYF. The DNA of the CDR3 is TGTGCCAGCAGTCGAGGACAAGCCGACACAGATACGCAGTATTTT.

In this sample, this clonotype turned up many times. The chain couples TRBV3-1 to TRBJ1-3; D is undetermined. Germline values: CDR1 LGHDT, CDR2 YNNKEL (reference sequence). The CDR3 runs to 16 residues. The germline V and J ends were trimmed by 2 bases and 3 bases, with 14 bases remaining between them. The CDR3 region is CASSQPFGVLGNTIYF. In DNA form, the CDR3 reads TGTGCCAGCAGCCAACCGTTTGGCGTTCTTGGAAACACCATATATTTT.

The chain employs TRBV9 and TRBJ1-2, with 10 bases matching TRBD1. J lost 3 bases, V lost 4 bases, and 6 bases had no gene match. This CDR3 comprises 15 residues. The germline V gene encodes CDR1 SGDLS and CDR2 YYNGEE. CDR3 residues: CASSPPGQGHYGYTF. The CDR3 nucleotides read TGTGCCAGCAGCCCACCGGGACAGGGGCACTATGGCTACACCTTC.

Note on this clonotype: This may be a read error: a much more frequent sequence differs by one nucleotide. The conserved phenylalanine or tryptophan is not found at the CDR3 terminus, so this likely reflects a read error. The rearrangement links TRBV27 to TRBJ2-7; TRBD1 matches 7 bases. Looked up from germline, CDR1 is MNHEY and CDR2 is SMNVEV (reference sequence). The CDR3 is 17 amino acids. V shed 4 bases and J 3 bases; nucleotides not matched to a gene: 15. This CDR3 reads CASSSDRATSPLYEQYS. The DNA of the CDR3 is TGTGCCAGCAGTTCCGACAGGGCCACTTCCCCACTCTACGAGCAGTACTCC.

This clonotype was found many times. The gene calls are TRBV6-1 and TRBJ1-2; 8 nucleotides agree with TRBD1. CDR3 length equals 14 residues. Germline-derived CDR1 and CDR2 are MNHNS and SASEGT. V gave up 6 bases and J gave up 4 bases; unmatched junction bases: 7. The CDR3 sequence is CASSAQGASYGYTF. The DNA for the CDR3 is TGTGCCAGCAGCGCCCAGGGGGCTAGCTATGGCTACACCTTC.

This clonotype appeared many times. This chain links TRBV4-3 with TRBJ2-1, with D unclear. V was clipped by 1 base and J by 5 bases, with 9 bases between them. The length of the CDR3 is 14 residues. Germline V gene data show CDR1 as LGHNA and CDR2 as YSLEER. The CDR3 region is CASSQGDFDNEQFF. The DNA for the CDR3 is TGCGCCAGCAGCCAAGGGGATTTTGACAATGAGCAGTTCTTC.

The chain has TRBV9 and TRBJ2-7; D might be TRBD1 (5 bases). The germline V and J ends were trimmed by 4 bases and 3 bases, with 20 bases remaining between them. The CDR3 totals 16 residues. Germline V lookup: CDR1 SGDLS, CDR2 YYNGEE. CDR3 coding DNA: TGTGCCAGCAGCCAAGAAAGGGGCCCAGGCTACTACGAGCAGTACTTC. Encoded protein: CASSQERGPGYYEQYF.

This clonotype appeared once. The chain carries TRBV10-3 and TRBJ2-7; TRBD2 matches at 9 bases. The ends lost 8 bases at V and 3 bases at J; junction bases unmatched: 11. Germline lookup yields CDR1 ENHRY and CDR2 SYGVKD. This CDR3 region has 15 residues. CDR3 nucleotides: TGTGCCATCGGGAGCCCTCCGACTAGCGGCTACGAGCAGTACTTC. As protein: CAIGSPPTSGYEQYF.

The DNA for the CDR3 is TGTGCCAGCAGTGAATCATCCCGACAGGGCACAGATACGCAGTATTTT. It specifies CASSESSRQGTDTQYF. V and J are TRBV25-1 and TRBJ2-3; D may be TRBD1 (6 bases). The V end lost 1 base, the J end lost 1 base, and 12 bases lay between the germline ends. CDR1 and CDR2 (germline): MGHDK, SYGVNS. CDR3 size: 16 residues.

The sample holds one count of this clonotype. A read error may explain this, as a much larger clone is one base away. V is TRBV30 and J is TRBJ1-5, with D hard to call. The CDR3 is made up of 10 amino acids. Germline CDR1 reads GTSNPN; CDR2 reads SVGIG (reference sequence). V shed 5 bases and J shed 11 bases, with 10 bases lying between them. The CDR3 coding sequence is TGTGCCTGGGGTAACGAGACCCAGCATTTT. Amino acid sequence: CAWGNETQHF.

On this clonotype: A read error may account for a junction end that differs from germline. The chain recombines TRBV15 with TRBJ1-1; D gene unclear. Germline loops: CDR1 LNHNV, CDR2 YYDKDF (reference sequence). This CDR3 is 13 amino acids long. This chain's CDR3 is CATTHLANTEASF. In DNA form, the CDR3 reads TGTGCCACCACCCATTTAGCTAACACTGAAGCTTCCTTT. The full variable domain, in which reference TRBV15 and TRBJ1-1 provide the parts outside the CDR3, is DAMVIQNPRYQVTQFGKPVTLSCSQTLNHNVMYWYQQKSSQAPKLLFHYYDKDFNNEADTPDNFQSRRPNTSFCFLDIRSPGLGDTAMYLCATTHLANTEASFGQGTRLTVV.

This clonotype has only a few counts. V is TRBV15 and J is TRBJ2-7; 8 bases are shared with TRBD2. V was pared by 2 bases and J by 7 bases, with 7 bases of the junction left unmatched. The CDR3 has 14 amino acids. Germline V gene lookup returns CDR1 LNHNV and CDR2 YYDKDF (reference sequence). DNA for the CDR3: TGTGCCACCAGCAGAAGCGGGAGTGGGTATGAGCAGTACTTC. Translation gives CATSRSGSGYEQYF.

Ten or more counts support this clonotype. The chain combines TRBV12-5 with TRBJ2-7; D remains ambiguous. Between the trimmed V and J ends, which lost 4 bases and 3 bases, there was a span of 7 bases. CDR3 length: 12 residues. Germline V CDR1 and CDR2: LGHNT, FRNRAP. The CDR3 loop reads CASGWINYEQYF. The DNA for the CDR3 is TGTGCTAGTGGTTGGATTAACTACGAGCAGTACTTC.

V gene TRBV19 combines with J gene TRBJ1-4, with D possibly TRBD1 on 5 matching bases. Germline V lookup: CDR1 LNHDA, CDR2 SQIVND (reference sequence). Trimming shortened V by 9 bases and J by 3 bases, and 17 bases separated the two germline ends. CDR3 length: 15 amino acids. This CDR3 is CASSYLWGANEKLFF. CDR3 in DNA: TGTGCCAGCAGCTACCTCTGGGGGGCTAATGAAAAACTGTTTTTT. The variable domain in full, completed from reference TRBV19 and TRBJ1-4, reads DGGITQSPKYLFRKEGQNVTLSCEQNLNHDAMYWYRQDPGQGLRLIYYSQIVNDFQKGDIAEGYSVSREKKESFPLTVTSAQKNPTAFYLCASSYLWGANEKLFFGSGTQLSVL.

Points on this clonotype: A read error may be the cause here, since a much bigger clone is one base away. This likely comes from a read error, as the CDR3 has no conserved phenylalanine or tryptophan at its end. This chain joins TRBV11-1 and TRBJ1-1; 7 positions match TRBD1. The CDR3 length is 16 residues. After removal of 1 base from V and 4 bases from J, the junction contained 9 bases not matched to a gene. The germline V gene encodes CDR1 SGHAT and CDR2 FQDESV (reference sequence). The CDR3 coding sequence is TGTGCCAGCAGCTTAGGAGACCAGGGGGAGGGCACTGAAGCTTTCCTT. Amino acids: CASSLGDQGEGTEAFL.

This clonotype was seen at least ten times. The CDR3 here is CASSLEVGPWDEQYF. DNA for the CDR3: TGTGCCAGCAGCTTGGAGGTGGGGCCCTGGGACGAGCAGTACTTC. The V and J genes are TRBV7-2 and TRBJ2-7; tentatively, D is TRBD1 or TRBD2 (5 bases each). The ends were cut back, 3 bases at V and 5 bases at J, with 17 bases in the middle. The CDR3 runs 15 residues. Germline V gene data show CDR1 as SGHTA and CDR2 as FQGNSA.